This T cell receptor beta chain was recovered during a study of regulatory T cells in long-lasting Graves disease. Study details: Persistent Graves' disease meant over 5 years of antithyroid drugs with positive TSH receptor antibodies.

Time point reported: persistent/refractory GD, antithyroid drugs over 5 years with positive TRAb. Extracted PBMC RNA gave rise to the TCR library. The CDR3 covers 13 residues. Germline lookup yields CDR1 MNHNS and CDR2 SASEGT. V lost 6 bases and J lost 10, with 18 bases in between. Libraries of TCR beta came from iRepertoire HTBI primers plus Arm-PCR of CDR3 regions. One entry per CDR3 protein results from TCRdb running MiXCR on the multiplex PCR reads. The data show 300,000 to 350,000 distinct CDR3 sequences, with around 20% seen just once and about 29% held by the top ten. Whole-study findings and limits: Persistent disease was associated with favored TRBV28 usage and with favored use of TRBJ1-2 and TRBJ2-5. Persistent cases of Graves' showed reduced TCR diversity relative to newly diagnosed patients.

This clonotype was counted at least ten times. Its antigen is not identified. Specimen: peripheral blood mononuclear cells (PBMCs), collected when the disease was refractory, from a patient treated with antithyroid drugs. The receptor was isolated from a female donor with Graves disease. The chain combines TRBV6-1 with TRBJ2-5; the D gene is possibly TRBD2 (6 bases). CDR3 loop: CASSYATSLVQYF. In DNA, the CDR3 is TGTGCCAGCAGCTACGCGACTAGTTTAGTCCAGTACTTC.